The 19 T cell receptor beta chains in this list originate from one sample, sequenced in a study of T cells after posttransplantation cyclophosphamide. Controls had myeloablative marrow grafts with methotrexate and calcineurin inhibitor, sampled at 1 year. TCRdb keeps only in-frame clones here, not all; method: immunoSEQ multiplex PCR. The sample yields under 15,000 clones, about 80% seen once. Sample: PBMCs, taken less than 400 days after allogeneic stem cell transplant with calcineurin inhibitor and methotrexate. The receptors stem from a male patient between 25 and 39 years old who received an allogeneic stem cell transplant from an unrelated donor, was CMV-positive, and had acute GVHD only. A subset of T cells may come from the graft donor.

The rearrangement joins TRBV30 to TRBJ1-2; 9 nucleotides agree with TRBD1. Per germline, CDR1 GTSNPN and CDR2 SVGIG (reference sequence). This CDR3 is 13 amino acids long. The trim removed 2 bases at V and 8 bases at J, leaving 6 bases unmatched. CDR3 loop: CAWSLGQGLGYTF. In nucleotides, the CDR3 is TGTGCCTGGAGTTTGGGACAGGGTTTAGGCTACACCTTC.

The J gene is TRBJ1-3, the V gene TRBV7-9, with a possible D match to TRBD1 (6 bases). V gave up 7 bases and J gave up 4 bases, with 11 bases separating them. The germline V gene has CDR1 SEHNR and CDR2 FQNEAQ (reference sequence). The CDR3 runs to 13 residues. CDR3 protein: CASTTGSGNTIYF. The CDR3 bases are TGTGCCAGCACCACAGGGTCCGGAAACACCATATATTTT.

This clone was seen just once. The V and J genes are TRBV30 and TRBJ2-7; a possible D gene is TRBD1 (6 bases). In germline, CDR1 is GTSNPN, CDR2 SVGIG (reference sequence). The CDR3 is 13 residues long. V was cut by 2 bases and J by 2 bases, with 10 bases left in between. CDR3 in amino acids: CAWSTGSTYEQYF. The CDR3 DNA is TGTGCCTGGAGTACAGGGAGTACCTACGAGCAGTACTTC.

The CDR3 sequence: CSVEGGIWGDRTEAFF. In DNA form, the CDR3 reads TGCAGCGTTGAAGGGGGCATCTGGGGGGATCGCACTGAAGCTTTCTTT. J is TRBJ1-1 and V is TRBV29-1, with D tentatively TRBD1 (5 bases). CDR3 size: 16 residues. V lost 1 base, J lost 4 bases, and 19 bases lay in between. Germline-derived CDR1 and CDR2 are SQVTM and ANQGSEA.

The rearrangement uses TRBV7-3 and TRBJ1-1, with TRBD1 identical over 7 bases. Trimming cost V 5 bases and J 0 bases; bases outside gene matches: 6. CDR3 size: 15 residues. From germline, CDR1 is SGHTA and CDR2 FQGTGA. The CDR3 sequence: CASSHLTGMNTEAFF. Here the CDR3 DNA reads TGTGCCAGCAGCCACCTGACAGGGATGAACACTGAAGCTTTCTTT. The full variable domain, in which reference TRBV7-3 and TRBJ1-1 provide the parts outside the CDR3, is GAGVSQTPSNKVTEKGKYVELRCDPISGHTALYWYRQSLGQGPEFLIYFQGTGAADDSGLPNDRFFAVRPEGSVSTLKIQRTERGDSAVYLCASSHLTGMNTEAFFGQGTRLTVV.

V is TRBV19 and J is TRBJ2-3; D remains ambiguous. The germline V gene has CDR1 LNHDA and CDR2 SQIVND (reference sequence). Deletions cut 5 bases from V and 2 bases from J, with 14 bases between. The CDR3 totals 15 residues. The CDR3 DNA reads as TGTGCCAGTAGTCTGGCTGCGGTTAACACAGATACGCAGTATTTT. It translates to CASSLAAVNTDTQYF.

The V call is TRBV4-3, the J call TRBJ2-1; TRBD2 agrees at 9 bases. V shed 0 bases, J shed 6 bases, and the junction held 12 bases outside the gene matches. The CDR3 is 18 residues long. Per the germline V gene, CDR1 is LGHNA and CDR2 is YSLEER. The CDR3 region is CASSQEVAGATRVNEQFF. The CDR3 DNA reads as TGCGCCAGCAGCCAAGAAGTAGCGGGGGCCACTCGGGTCAATGAGCAGTTCTTC.

This clone has just a few counts. The chain uses TRBV7-9 and TRBJ1-3; TRBD1 is a possible D gene (6 bases). V shed 3 bases and J shed 4 bases, with 10 bases lying between them. In germline, CDR1 is SEHNR, CDR2 FQNEAQ (reference sequence). The CDR3 has 14 amino acids. The DNA for the CDR3 is TGTGCCAGCAGCTTTTCGGACAGAGGAAACACCATATATTTT. Its protein product is CASSFSDRGNTIYF. The full variable domain, with the rest looked up from reference TRBV7-9 and TRBJ1-3, is DTGVSQNPRHKITKRGQNVTFRCDPISEHNRLYWYRQTLGQGPEFLTYFQNEAQLEKSRLLSDRFSAERPKGSFSTLEIQRTEQGDSAMYLCASSFSDRGNTIYFGEGSWLTVV.

Only a few counts were recorded for this clone. The rearrangement joins TRBV4-1 to TRBJ2-4; TRBD2 aligns across 13 bases. Per the germline V gene, CDR1 is MGHRA and CDR2 is YSYEKL. V was pared by 3 bases and J by 0 bases, with 5 bases of the junction left unmatched. This CDR3 spans 18 amino acids. CDR3 DNA sequence: TGCGCCAGCAGCCAGGGACTAGCGGGACCACTAGCCAAAAACATTCAGTACTTC. This sequence encodes CASSQGLAGPLAKNIQYF.

This clone was counted a single time. The genes are TRBV9 and TRBJ2-3; maybe TRBD1 (6 bases). Trimming pared 3 bases from V and 2 bases from J, leaving 10 bases between. The CDR3 runs 14 residues. Germline values: CDR1 SGDLS, CDR2 YYNGEE. In DNA form, the CDR3 reads TGTGCCAGCAGCGAGGGGACATTCACAGATACGCAGTATTTT. It encodes CASSEGTFTDTQYF. Based on the CDR3 plus reference TRBV9 and TRBJ2-3, the full variable domain is DSGVTQTPKHLITATGQRVTLRCSPRSGDLSVYWYQQSLDQGLQFLIQYYNGEERAKGNILERFSAQQFPDLHSELNLSSLELGDSALYFCASSEGTFTDTQYFGPGTRLTVL.

The V and J genes are TRBV18 and TRBJ1-1; the match to TRBD1 covers 7 bases. The V gene's germline CDR1 is KGHSH and CDR2 LQKENI. The CDR3 spans 15 residues. The ends lost 3 bases at V and 8 bases at J; junction bases unmatched: 12. CDR3 bases: TGTGCCAGCTCACCCGGGACAGCGATTAGTTTAGAAGCTTTCTTT. It codes for CASSPGTAISLEAFF.

This clone was counted only a few times. J is TRBJ1-5 and V is TRBV10-3; the D gene is possibly TRBD1 (6 bases). The CDR3 spans 16 residues. Trimming removed 2 bases at V and 0 bases at J, with 11 bases between. The V gene's germline CDR1 is ENHRY and CDR2 SYGVKD. CDR3 in amino acids: CAISEDRTYSNQPQHF. The CDR3 coding sequence is TGTGCCATCAGTGAGGACAGGACCTATAGCAATCAGCCCCAGCATTTT.

The chain combines TRBV6-1 with TRBJ2-7, with D unclear. This CDR3 is 14 amino acids long. Trimming took 6 bases from V and 4 from J, leaving 16 bases between them. Germline loops: CDR1 MNHNS, CDR2 SASEGT. For the CDR3, the DNA is TGTGCCAGCAGCCTGACACCTCAGGCGTACGAGCAGTACTTC. Amino acid sequence: CASSLTPQAYEQYF.

The chain is built from TRBV6-1 and TRBJ2-7; TRBD2 agrees at 9 bases. The CDR3 is made up of 15 amino acids. CDR1 is MNHNS and CDR2 is SASEGT in the germline V gene. Trimming cost V 1 base and J 2 bases; bases outside gene matches: 3. As DNA, the CDR3 is TGTGCCAGCAGTGAAGGACTAGCGGACGCCTACGAGCAGTACTTC. This sequence encodes CASSEGLADAYEQYF.

The chain combines TRBV30 with TRBJ2-1, with a tentative D call TRBD2 (6 bases). The germline gives CDR1 GTSNPN, CDR2 SVGIG (reference sequence). V was shortened by 2 bases and J by 1 base, with 12 bases between the two germline ends. The CDR3 extends over 15 amino acids. In DNA, the CDR3 is TGTGCCTGGAGTCGCGGGGTGGTATCCTACAATGAGCAGTTCTTC. Its protein is CAWSRGVVSYNEQFF.

This clone was observed a handful of times. J is TRBJ1-1 and V is TRBV28; no reliable D call. Germline V gene sequence: CDR1 MDHEN, CDR2 SYDVKM. This CDR3 region has 13 residues. V gave up 4 bases and J gave up 1 base, with 7 bases separating them. CDR3 coding DNA: TGTGCCAGCAGTTCGGGAACGAACACTGAAGCTTTCTTT. Amino acid sequence: CASSSGTNTEAFF. The variable domain in full, completed from reference TRBV28 and TRBJ1-1, reads DVKVTQSSRYLVKRTGEKVFLECVQDMDHENMFWYRQDPGLGLRLIYFSYDVKMKEKGDIPEGYSVSREKKERFSLILESASTNQTSMYLCASSSGTNTEAFFGQGTRLTVV.

This clone appeared a few times. The rearrangement links TRBV7-9 to TRBJ1-5; D is unresolved. CDR1 is SEHNR and CDR2 is FQNEAQ in the germline V gene (reference sequence). The V end was cut by 1 base, the J end by 7 bases, with 8 bases between. The CDR3 sequence is 13 residues long. CDR3 coding DNA: TGTGCCAGCAGCTTAGGAGAAGTCCAGCCCCAGCATTTT. Residues: CASSLGEVQPQHF.

The rearrangement links TRBV27 to TRBJ1-1, with TRBD1 as a possible D gene (5 bases). V was pared by 4 bases and J by 5 bases, with 14 bases between. Germline assignment: CDR1 MNHEY and CDR2 SMNVEV (reference sequence). The CDR3 is made up of 14 amino acids. DNA for the CDR3: TGTGCCAGCAGTTATAGAGGGGACTATACTGAAGCTTTCTTT. Its protein is CASSYRGDYTEAFF.

V is TRBV7-3 and J is TRBJ2-3, with TRBD2 identical over 12 bases. Germline CDR1 and CDR2: SGHTA and FQGTGA. Trimming took 5 bases from V and 0 from J; bases not matched to a gene: 3. This CDR3 spans 16 amino acids. CDR3: CASSSGLAGSTDTQYF. The CDR3 DNA is TGTGCCAGCAGCAGCGGACTAGCGGGGAGCACAGATACGCAGTATTTT. Drawing the rest from reference TRBV7-3 and TRBJ2-3, the complete variable domain is GAGVSQTPSNKVTEKGKYVELRCDPISGHTALYWYRQSLGQGPEFLIYFQGTGAADDSGLPNDRFFAVRPEGSVSTLKIQRTERGDSAVYLCASSSGLAGSTDTQYFGPGTRLTVL.